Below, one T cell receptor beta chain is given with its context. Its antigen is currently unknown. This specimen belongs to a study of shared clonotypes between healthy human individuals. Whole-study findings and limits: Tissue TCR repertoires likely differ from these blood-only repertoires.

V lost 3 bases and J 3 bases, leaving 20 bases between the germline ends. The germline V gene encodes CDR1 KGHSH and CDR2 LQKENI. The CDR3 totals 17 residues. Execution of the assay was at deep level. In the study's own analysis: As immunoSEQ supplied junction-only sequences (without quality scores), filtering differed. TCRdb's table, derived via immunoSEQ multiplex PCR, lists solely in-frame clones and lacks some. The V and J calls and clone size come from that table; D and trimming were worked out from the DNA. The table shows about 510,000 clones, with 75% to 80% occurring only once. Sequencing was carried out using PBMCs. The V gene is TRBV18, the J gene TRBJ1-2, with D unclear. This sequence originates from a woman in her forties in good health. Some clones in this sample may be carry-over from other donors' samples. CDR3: CASSPLFRAAVDYGYTF. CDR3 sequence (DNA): TGTGCCAGCTCACCCCTCTTCCGGGCCGCGGTAGACTATGGCTACACCTTC.